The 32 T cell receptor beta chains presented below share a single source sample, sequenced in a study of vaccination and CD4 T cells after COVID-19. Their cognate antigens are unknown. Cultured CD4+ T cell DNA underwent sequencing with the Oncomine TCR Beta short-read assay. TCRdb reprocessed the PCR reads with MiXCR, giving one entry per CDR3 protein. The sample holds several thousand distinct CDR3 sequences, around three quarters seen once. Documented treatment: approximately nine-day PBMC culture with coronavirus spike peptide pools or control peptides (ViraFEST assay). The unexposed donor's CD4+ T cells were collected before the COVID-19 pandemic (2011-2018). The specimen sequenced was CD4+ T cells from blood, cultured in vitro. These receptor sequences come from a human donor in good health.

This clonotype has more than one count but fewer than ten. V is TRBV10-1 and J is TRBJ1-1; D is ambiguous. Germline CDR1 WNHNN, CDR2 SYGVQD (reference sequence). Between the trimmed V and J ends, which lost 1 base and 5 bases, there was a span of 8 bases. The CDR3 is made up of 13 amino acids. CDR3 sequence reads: CASSEYGRTEAFF. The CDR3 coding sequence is TGCGCCAGCAGTGAGTATGGGAGAACTGAAGCTTTCTTT.

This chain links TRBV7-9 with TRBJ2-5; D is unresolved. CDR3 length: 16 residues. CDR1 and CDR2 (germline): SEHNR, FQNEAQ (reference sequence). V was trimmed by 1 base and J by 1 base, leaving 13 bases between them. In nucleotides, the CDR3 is TGTGCCAGCAGCTTAGGGACGGCTCCCACCCAAGAGACCCAGTACTTC. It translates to CASSLGTAPTQETQYF.

The CDR3 loop reads CSASVYASGGTDTQYF. The CDR3 DNA is TGCAGTGCTAGTGTCTACGCTAGCGGGGGCACAGATACGCAGTATTTT. The V gene is TRBV20-1, the J gene TRBJ2-3; TRBD2 agrees at 9 bases. The ends lost 3 bases at V and 1 base at J; junction bases unmatched: 8. The germline V gene has CDR1 DFQATT and CDR2 SNEGSKA (reference sequence). CDR3 size: 16 residues.

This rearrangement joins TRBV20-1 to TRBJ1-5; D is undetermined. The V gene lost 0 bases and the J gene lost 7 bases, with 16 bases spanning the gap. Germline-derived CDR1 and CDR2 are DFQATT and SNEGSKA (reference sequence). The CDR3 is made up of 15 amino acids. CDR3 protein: CSARDPPAGGQPQHF. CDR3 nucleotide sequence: TGCAGTGCTAGAGACCCCCCAGCGGGCGGGCAGCCCCAGCATTTT.

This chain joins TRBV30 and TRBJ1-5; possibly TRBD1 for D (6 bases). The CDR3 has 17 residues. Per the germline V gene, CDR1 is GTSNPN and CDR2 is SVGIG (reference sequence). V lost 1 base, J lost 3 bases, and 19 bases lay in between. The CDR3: CAWSGGGSGVNNQPQHF. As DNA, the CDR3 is TGTGCCTGGAGTGGGGGGGGCAGCGGGGTAAACAATCAGCCCCAGCATTTT.

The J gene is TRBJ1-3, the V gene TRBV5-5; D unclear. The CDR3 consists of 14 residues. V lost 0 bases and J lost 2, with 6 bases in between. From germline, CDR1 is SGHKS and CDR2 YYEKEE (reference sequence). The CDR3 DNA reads TGTGCCAGCAGCTTGGTCGTGACTGGAAACACCATATATTTT. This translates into CASSLVVTGNTIYF.

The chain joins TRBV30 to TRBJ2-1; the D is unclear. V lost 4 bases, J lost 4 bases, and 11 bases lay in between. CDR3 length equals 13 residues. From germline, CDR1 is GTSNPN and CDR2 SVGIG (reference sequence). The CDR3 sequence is CAWKAAGYNEQFF. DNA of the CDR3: TGTGCCTGGAAGGCTGCCGGGTACAATGAGCAGTTCTTC. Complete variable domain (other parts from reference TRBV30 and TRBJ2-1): SQTIHQWPATLVQPVGSPLSLECTVEGTSNPNLYWYRQAAGRGLQLLFYSVGIGQISSEVPQNLSASRPQDRQFILSSKKLLLSDSGFYLCAWKAAGYNEQFFGPGTRLTVL.

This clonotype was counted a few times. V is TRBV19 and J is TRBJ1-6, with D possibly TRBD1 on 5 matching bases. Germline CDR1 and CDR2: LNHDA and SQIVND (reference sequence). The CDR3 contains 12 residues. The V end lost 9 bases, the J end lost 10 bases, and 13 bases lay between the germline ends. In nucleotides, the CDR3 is TGTGCCAGCGCGGTAGGGGTCTCACCCCTCCACTTT. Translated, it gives CASAVGVSPLHF. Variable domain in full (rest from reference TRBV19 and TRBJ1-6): DGGITQSPKYLFRKEGQNVTLSCEQNLNHDAMYWYRQDPGQGLRLIYYSQIVNDFQKGDIAEGYSVSREKKESFPLTVTSAQKNPTAFYLCASAVGVSPLHFGNGTRLTVT.

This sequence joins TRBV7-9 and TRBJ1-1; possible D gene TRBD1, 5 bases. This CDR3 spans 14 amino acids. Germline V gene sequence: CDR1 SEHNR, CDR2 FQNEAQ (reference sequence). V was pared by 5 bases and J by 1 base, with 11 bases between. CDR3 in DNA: TGTGCCAGCAGCAGTTCGGGGGGGAACACTGAAGCTTTCTTT. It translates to CASSSSGGNTEAFF.

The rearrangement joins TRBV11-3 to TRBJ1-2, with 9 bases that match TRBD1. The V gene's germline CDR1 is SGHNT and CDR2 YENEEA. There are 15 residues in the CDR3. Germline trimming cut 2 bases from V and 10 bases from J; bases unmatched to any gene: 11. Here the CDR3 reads CASSLPGTGGIDYTF. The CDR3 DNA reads TGTGCCAGCAGCTTACCAGGCACAGGGGGCATAGACTACACCTTC.

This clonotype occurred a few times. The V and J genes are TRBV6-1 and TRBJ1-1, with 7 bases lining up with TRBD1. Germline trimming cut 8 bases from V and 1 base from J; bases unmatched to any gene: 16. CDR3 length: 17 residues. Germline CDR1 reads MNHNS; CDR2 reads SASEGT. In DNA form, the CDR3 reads TGTGCCAGCGGGAGGTTCAAGCAACAGGGGCGGAACACTGAAGCTTTCTTT. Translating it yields CASGRFKQQGRNTEAFF.

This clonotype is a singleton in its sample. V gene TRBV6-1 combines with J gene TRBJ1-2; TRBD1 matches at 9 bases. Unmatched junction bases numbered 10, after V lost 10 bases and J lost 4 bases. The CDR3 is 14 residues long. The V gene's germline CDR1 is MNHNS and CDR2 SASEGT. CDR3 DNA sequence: TGTGCCACTCGGGGACAGGGAAGGTTCTATGGCTACACCTTC. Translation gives CATRGQGRFYGYTF.

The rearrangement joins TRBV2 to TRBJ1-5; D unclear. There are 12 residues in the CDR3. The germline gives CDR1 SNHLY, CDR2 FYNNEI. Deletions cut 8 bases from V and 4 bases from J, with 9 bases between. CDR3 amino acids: CASVGVNQPQHF. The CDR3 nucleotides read TGTGCCAGCGTCGGGGTGAATCAGCCCCAGCATTTT.

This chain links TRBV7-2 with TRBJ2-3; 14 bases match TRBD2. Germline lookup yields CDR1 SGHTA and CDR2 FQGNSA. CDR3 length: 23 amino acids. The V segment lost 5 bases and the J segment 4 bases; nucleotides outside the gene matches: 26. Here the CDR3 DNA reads TGTGCCAGCAGCCTTCGGACTAGCGGGAGGTTCAGCGGGGACCGGTTATTTGCAGATACGCAGTATTTT. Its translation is CASSLRTSGRFSGDRLFADTQYF.

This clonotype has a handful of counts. For the CDR3, the DNA is TGTGCCAGCAGGGAGACAGGGAACACTGAAGCTTTCTTT. Its protein is CASRETGNTEAFF. The chain recombines TRBV6-1 with TRBJ1-1; possible D gene TRBD1, 6 bases. This CDR3 has 13 residues. CDR1 and CDR2 from the germline V gene are MNHNS and SASEGT. Trimming took 6 bases from V and 1 from J, leaving 9 bases between them.

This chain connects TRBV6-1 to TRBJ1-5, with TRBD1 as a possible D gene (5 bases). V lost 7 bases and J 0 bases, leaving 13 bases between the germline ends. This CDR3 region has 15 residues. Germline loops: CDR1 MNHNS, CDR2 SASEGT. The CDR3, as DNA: TGTGCCAGCAAAATCTCGGGGGATAGCAATCAGCCCCAGCATTTT. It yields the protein CASKISGDSNQPQHF.

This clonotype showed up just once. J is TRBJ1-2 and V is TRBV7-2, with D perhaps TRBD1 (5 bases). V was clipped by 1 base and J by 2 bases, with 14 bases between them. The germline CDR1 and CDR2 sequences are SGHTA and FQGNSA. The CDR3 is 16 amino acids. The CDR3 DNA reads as TGTGCCAGCAGCTTAGACCCTGGACAAGCCAACTATGGCTACACCTTC. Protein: CASSLDPGQANYGYTF.

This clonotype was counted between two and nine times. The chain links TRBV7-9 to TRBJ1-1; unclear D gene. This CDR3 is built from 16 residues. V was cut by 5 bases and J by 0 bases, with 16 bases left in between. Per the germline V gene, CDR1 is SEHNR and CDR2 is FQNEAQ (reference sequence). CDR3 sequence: CASSRGGSRMNTEAFF. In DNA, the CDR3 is TGTGCCAGCAGCCGCGGTGGCAGCCGTATGAACACTGAAGCTTTCTTT.

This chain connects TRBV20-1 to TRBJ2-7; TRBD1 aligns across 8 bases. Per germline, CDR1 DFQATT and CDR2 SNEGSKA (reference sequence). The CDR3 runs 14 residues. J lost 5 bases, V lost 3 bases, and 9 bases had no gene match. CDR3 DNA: TGCAGTGCTAGTGGGCCAGGGGGCTTCGACGAGCAGTACTTC. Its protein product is CSASGPGGFDEQYF.

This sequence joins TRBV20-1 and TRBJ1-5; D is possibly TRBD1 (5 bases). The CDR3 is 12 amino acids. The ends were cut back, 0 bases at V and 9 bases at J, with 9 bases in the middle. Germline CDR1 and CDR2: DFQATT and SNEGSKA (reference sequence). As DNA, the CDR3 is TGCAGTGCTAGAGATACGGGGGGGCCCCAGCATTTT. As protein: CSARDTGGPQHF.

The CDR3 DNA reads TGTGCCAGCACCCCTTCCGGGAACACTGAAGCTTTCTTT. It encodes CASTPSGNTEAFF. The gene calls are TRBV6-1 and TRBJ1-1; D call uncertain. This CDR3 region has 13 residues. Deletions cut 7 bases from V and 1 base from J, with 10 bases between. Germline V gene sequence: CDR1 MNHNS, CDR2 SASEGT.

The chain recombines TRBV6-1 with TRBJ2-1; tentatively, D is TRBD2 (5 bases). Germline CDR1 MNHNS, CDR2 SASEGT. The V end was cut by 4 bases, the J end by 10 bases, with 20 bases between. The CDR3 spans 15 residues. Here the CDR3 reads CASSGSSSFAGEQFF. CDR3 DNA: TGTGCCAGCAGTGGGTCTAGCTCTTTCGCCGGAGAGCAGTTCTTC.

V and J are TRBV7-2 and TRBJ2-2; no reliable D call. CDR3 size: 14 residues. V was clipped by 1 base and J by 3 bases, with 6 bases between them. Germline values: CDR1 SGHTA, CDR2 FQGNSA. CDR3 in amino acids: CASSLDPHTGELFF. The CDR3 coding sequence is TGTGCCAGCAGCTTAGATCCGCACACCGGGGAGCTGTTTTTT. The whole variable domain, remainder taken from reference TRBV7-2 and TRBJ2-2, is GAGVSQSPSNKVTEKGKDVELRCDPISGHTALYWYRQSLGQGLEFLIYFQGNSAPDKSGLPSDRFSAERTGGSVSTLTIQRTQQEDSAVYLCASSLDPHTGELFFGEGSRLTVL.

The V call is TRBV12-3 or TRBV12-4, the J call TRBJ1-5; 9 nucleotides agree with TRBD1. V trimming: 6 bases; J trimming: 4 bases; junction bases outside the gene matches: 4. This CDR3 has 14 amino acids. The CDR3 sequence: CASRGGTGNQPQHF. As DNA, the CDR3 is TGTGCCAGCAGGGGGGGGACAGGGAATCAGCCCCAGCATTTT.

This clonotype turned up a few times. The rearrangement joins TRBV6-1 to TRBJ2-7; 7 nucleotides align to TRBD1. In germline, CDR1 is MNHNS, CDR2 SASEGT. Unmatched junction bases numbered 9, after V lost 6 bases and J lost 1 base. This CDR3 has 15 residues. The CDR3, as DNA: TGTGCCAGCAGGCTAGGGGGCCTAGATTCCTACGAGCAGTACTTC. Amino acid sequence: CASRLGGLDSYEQYF.

The CDR3 reads CASSSRDSVEAFF. CDR3 bases: TGTGCCAGCAGTTCCCGGGACAGTGTTGAAGCTTTCTTT. This chain connects TRBV12-3 or TRBV12-4 to TRBJ1-1, with TRBD1 matching 7 bases. The CDR3 is 13 residues long. The V segment lost 4 bases and the J segment 7 bases; nucleotides outside the gene matches: 6.

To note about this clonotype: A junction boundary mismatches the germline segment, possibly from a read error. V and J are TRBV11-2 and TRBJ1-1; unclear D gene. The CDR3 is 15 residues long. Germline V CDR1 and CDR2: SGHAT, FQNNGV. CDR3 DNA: TGCGCCAGCAGCCAAGCCTCAGCGGGGTACACTGAAGCTTTCTTT. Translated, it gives CASSQASAGYTEAFF.

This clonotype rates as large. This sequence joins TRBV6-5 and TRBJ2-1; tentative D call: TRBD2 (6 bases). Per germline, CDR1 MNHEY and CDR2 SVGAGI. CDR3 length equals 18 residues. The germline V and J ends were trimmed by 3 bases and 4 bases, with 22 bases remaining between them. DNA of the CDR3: TGTGCCAGCAGTTATGCGAAGGGACCGGTAGCGGTGTACAATGAGCAGTTCTTC. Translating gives CASSYAKGPVAVYNEQFF.

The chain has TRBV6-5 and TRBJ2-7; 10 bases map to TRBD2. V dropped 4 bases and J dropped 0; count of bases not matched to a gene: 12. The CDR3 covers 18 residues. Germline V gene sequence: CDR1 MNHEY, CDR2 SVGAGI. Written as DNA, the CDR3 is TGTGCCAGCAGTTCCCGAGAACTACTAGCGGGGCACTCCTACGAGCAGTACTTC. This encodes CASSSRELLAGHSYEQYF.

This CDR3 is CASSFGQGTFEQYF. The CDR3 DNA reads as TGTGCCAGCAGCTTTGGACAGGGGACTTTTGAGCAGTACTTC. The rearrangement joins TRBV7-8 to TRBJ2-7; 9 nucleotides line up with TRBD1. Germline CDR1 reads SGHVS; CDR2 reads FQNEAQ. The junction had 7 bases not matched to a gene; V was cut back by 3 bases and J by 7 bases. This CDR3 has 14 amino acids.

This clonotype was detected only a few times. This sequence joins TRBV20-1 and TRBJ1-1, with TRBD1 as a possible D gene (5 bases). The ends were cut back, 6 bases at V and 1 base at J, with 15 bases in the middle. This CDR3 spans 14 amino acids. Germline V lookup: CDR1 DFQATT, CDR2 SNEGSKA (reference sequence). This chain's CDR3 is CSARTGGTNTEAFF. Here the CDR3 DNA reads TGCAGTGCCCGAACCGGGGGGACGAACACTGAAGCTTTCTTT.

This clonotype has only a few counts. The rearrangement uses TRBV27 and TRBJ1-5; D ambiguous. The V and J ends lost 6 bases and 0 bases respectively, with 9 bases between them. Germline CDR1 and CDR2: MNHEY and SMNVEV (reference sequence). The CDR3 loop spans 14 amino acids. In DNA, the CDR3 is TGTGCCAGCAGGCCGATGTATAGCAATCAGCCCCAGCATTTT. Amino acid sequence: CASRPMYSNQPQHF.